This record looks at one TCR beta chain sequence and its context. Its recognized antigen is unknown. No base quality values were provided; no much bigger clone lies one nucleotide off. TCRbeta CDR3 regions were amplified from genomic DNA by means of the immunoSEQ Assay, a bias-controlled multiplex PCR. The published analysis was carried out like this. Nucleated cell counts per sample were estimated from amplification of reference gene primers within the assay. To quantify the absolute abundance of each unique TCRbeta CDR3 rearrangement, sequence reads were collapsed and filtered. For each sample, productive Simpson clonality was calculated as the square root of Simpson's diversity index across productive rearrangements. What TCRdb holds here is the immuneACCESS table cut down to in-frame rearrangements. Part of the clones is not present; checked against another copy, under half of the missing clones reflect an unresolved V gene, and the others are unexplained. V and J calls and clone size come straight from that table; D and trimming were deduced from the DNA. The sample data list some 300,000 clones, and just under 90% of these were observed just once. Around 1.9% of the sample lies in the top ten.

This specimen comes from a study of blood T cell repertoires in COVID-19 (dated by TCRdb to 2020 to 2022). Looking at the study overall: The collaborator samples originated in the United States, Italy and Spain and spanned the acute and convalescent phases of COVID-19. Deeply sampled blood TCRbeta repertoires from subjects exposed to, actively infected with, or recovered from COVID-19 were included in the dataset. The repertoires were released in a freely available public database intended as a resource for research on the immune response to SARS-CoV-2. Samples came from the ongoing ImmuneRACE study (first 160 participants) plus 1,254 subjects from 6 global collaborators. A de-identified subject ID, COVID-19 status, age in years and sex were almost always included in the sample metadata. The prospective study material was composed of cDNA or gDNA derived from T cells, B-cell-depleted T cells, or PBMCs. Where HLA class I and class II types were available, the types were taken from metadata supplied by the sample provider, not from assay-based typing. Overall study outcomes, separate from this receptor: How much clinical and demographic metadata was included differed by source and by participant, and the metadata was provided uncurated.

At one collaborating source in Seattle, patients were enrolled during active infection and were followed longitudinally through the course of disease. Collaborating institutions collected whole blood in K2EDTA tubes following their own protocols. Collaborator samples were shipped for TCRbeta analysis as frozen whole blood, isolated PBMCs, or DNA extracted from either sample type. The V end loses 2 bases and the J end loses 10 bases, and a stretch of 23 bases separates them. CDR1 is given as MNHEY and CDR2 as SMNVEV, both from the germline V gene (reference sequence). The CDR3 holds 17 amino acids from the cysteine to the phenylalanine. The retained sequence is limited to the CDR3, 51 bases, with the frame set at the first base.

Sequencing input: peripheral blood. The receptor comes from a woman aged 25 to 45 with COVID-19, enrolled during active disease. Here the chain combines TRBV27 and TRBJ1-4; TRBD1 is a weak D gene call, 5 bases matching. The CDR3 corresponds to CASSLLYGDRFHRKLFF. The nucleotide sequence reads as follows: TGTGCCAGCAGTTTACTATACGGTGACAGATTCCATCGAAAACTGTTTTTT.